This T cell receptor beta chain derives from a study of T-cell reconstitution after alpha-beta-depleted transplantation in children. The length of the CDR3 is 16 residues. The germline V gene encodes CDR1 SGHTA and CDR2 FQGNSA. Trimming took 8 bases from V and 3 from J, leaving 22 bases between them. Researchers prepared the TCRbeta library using unique molecular identifiers, the study reports. MiXCR was run by TCRdb on the PCR reads, yielding one entry per CDR3 protein. The sample holds a few hundred thousand distinct CDR3 sequences, 10% to 15% seen once. This clonotype was counted only a few times. Antigen specificity is unknown. Whole-study findings and limits: Several hundred rapidly expanded clones from non-depleted graft cells reportedly supplied alpha-beta T cells about two months post-transplant. Surviving recipient T cells and thymic progenitors underlay high day-60 TCRbeta diversity in some patients. When one year had passed after transplant, most T-cell counts and diversity came from newly produced T cells.

J is TRBJ2-5 and V is TRBV7-2; D perhaps matches TRBD2 (6 bases). Source: PBMCs, mostly from graft donor cells, taken 360 days after TCRalphabeta/CD19-depleted stem cell transplant. This receptor was taken from a male patient between 10 and 17 years old who had a stem cell transplant for acute myeloid leukemia, so the T cells may come from the graft donor. The CDR3 nucleotides read TGTGCCAGCGGGCCTCTGGGCGGGAATAATAAAGAGACCCAGTACTTC. Amino acid sequence: CASGPLGGNNKETQYF. Full variable domain (outside the CDR3, taken from reference TRBV7-2 and TRBJ2-5): GAGVSQSPSNKVTEKGKDVELRCDPISGHTALYWYRQSLGQGLEFLIYFQGNSAPDKSGLPSDRFSAERTGGSVSTLTIQRTQQEDSAVYLCASGPLGGNNKETQYFGPGTRLLVL.